This TCR beta chain was sequenced in a study of blood T cell repertoires in COVID-19. Libraries were prepared by immunoSEQ multiplex PCR; TCRdb keeps only in-frame clonotypes and omits some of them. The data show about 200,000 clones, with about 84% seen just once and approximately 7.2% held by the top ten. Sequencing input: peripheral blood. The source is a woman older than 75 with acute or convalescent COVID-19.

The CDR3 region has the DNA TGTGCCAGCAGCGGCGGCGGGGGGATAGCGGCTGGCAATGAGCAGTTCTTC. It translates to CASSGGGGIAAGNEQFF. This chain links TRBV5-4 with TRBJ2-1, with 8 bases fitting TRBD2. Germline V gene sequence: CDR1 SGHNT, CDR2 YYREEE (reference sequence). The V and J ends lost 4 bases and 6 bases, in that order; junction bases with no gene match: 15. The CDR3 totals 17 residues.